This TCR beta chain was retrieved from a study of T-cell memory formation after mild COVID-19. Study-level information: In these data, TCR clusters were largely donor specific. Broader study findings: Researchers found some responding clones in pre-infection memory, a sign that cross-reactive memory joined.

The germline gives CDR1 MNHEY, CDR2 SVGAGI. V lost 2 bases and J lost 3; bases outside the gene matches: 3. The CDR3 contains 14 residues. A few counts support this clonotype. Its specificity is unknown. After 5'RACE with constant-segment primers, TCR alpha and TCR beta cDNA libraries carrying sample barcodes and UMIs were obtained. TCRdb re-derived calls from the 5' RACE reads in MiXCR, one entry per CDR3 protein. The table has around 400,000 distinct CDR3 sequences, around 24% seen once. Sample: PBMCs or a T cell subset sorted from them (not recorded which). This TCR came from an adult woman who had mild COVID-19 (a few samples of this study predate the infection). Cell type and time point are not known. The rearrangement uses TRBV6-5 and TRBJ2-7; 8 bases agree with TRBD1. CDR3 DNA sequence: TGTGCCAGCAGTTACGAACAGGGGGGCTACGAGCAGTACTTC. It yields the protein CASSYEQGGYEQYF.